This T cell receptor beta chain was observed in a study of blood T cells in healthy people across ages. Background on the study: For every two T cells, template switching captured about one barcoded beta molecule.

V dropped 3 bases and J dropped 2 bases, with 13 bases sitting between them. From germline, CDR1 is MGHRA and CDR2 YSYEKL. The CDR3 totals 15 residues. Healthy Caucasian individuals from Russia aged about 6 to 90 were enrolled as donors. Total RNA extracted from each sample amounted to at least 5.5 micrograms. A second PCR, run for about 6 to 11 cycles, used a sample-barcoded 5' primer plus a J-beta primer mix. MiXCR was run by TCRdb on the 5' RACE reads, yielding one entry per CDR3 protein. Among under 2,000,000 distinct CDR3 sequences listed, less than 50% were seen once. This clonotype was seen only a few times.

The V and J genes are TRBV4-1 and TRBJ2-5, with D perhaps TRBD2 (6 bases). This clonotype was sampled from a woman aged 40 to 50 in good health. Sequenced input: blood. As DNA, the CDR3 is TGCGCCAGCAGCCACGCGCGGGGCGGGCAAGAGACCCAGTACTTC. It translates to CASSHARGGQETQYF.